This record looks at one T cell receptor (beta chain) sequence and its context. Antigen: not known. The sample is drawn from a study of cytomegalovirus exposure and HLA in healthy donors. Study outcomes and limitations: Evidence from a later analysis indicated that most CMV-associated TCR beta chains looked HLA-restricted.

With 60 Vbeta and 13 Jbeta primers, the PCR was carried out. Assay used: immunoSEQ multiplex PCR; TCRdb lists only in-frame clones, some missing. Found here are about 110,000 clones, 76% of them singletons; the top ten hold approximately 7.7%. CDR3 length: 14 amino acids. The germline gives CDR1 SGHDT, CDR2 YYEEEE. Trimming shortened V by 4 bases and J by 5 bases, and 14 bases separated the two germline ends. What was sequenced was PBMCs. This receptor was obtained from a woman in her 50s in good health and CMV-seropositive. V gene TRBV5-6 combines with J gene TRBJ2-3, with D possibly being TRBD2 (7 bases). The DNA of the CDR3 is TGTGCCAGCAGCCCCTGGGGAGGGGGAGATACGCAGTATTTT. The encoded protein is CASSPWGGGDTQYF.